These 5 T cell receptor beta chains came from one sample sequenced in a study of response to subunit inactivated influenza vaccine. TCRdb recomputed calls from the RT-PCR reads with MiXCR, one row per CDR3 protein. The sample has about half a million distinct CDR3 sequences, approximately 24% seen once. This specimen consisted of CD4+ T cells sorted from PBMCs, obtained about 5 days after vaccination. Every receptor here comes from a man in his fifties who received an inactivated influenza vaccine.

The CDR3: CATQRHPFAGPGTDTQYF. CDR3 DNA sequence: TGTGCCACCCAACGTCATCCCTTCGCGGGACCCGGGACAGATACGCAGTATTTT. V is TRBV21-1 and J is TRBJ2-3; the table names TRBD1, a call not compared with the DNA. TRBV21-1 is a pseudogene. CDR3 length equals 18 residues.

The rearrangement joins TRBV4-2 to TRBJ2-5; TRBD2 agrees at 11 bases. The V and J ends lost 2 bases and 2 bases, in that order; junction bases with no gene match: 7. Germline CDR1 and CDR2: LGHNA and YNFKEQ. The CDR3 is 17 residues long. CDR3 DNA: TGTGCCAGCAGCCAAACTGGACTAGCGGGCTTACAAGAGACCCAGTACTTC. Translated, it gives CASSQTGLAGLQETQYF.

This clonotype was picked up a small number of times. V and J are TRBV14 and TRBJ2-2; no reliable D call. The CDR3 has 17 residues. Germline CDR1 is SGHDN and CDR2 is FVKESK. Trimming removed 1 base at V and 4 bases at J, with 16 bases between. The CDR3 sequence is CASSQGFRGRITGELFF. The CDR3 region has the DNA TGTGCCAGCAGCCAAGGTTTCCGAGGTCGGATCACCGGGGAGCTGTTTTTT.

The V call is TRBV5-1, the J call TRBJ1-1; D is undetermined. The germline V gene has CDR1 SGHRS and CDR2 YFSETQ. The CDR3 is made up of 14 amino acids. V was shortened by 2 bases and J by 7 bases, with 15 bases between the two germline ends. The CDR3 nucleotides read TGCGCCAGCAGCTTCGGACGGACGGGCGTTGAAGCTTTCTTT. Translation: CASSFGRTGVEAFF.

CDR3 loop: CASSLSPGKSYEQYF. The CDR3, as DNA: TGTGCCAGCAGTTTATCGCCAGGGAAGTCCTACGAGCAGTACTTC. V usage is TRBV27 and J usage is TRBJ2-7; a possible D gene is TRBD1 (5 bases). CDR1 MNHEY and CDR2 SMNVEV come from the germline V gene (reference sequence). The CDR3 runs to 15 residues. V was trimmed by 0 bases and J by 1 base, leaving 10 bases between them.